This paragraph covers one T cell receptor beta chain sequence. Its antigen is undetermined. CDR3 size: 15 residues. The germline V gene encodes CDR1 MNHEY and CDR2 SMNVEV (reference sequence). Trimming pared 2 bases from V and 4 bases from J, leaving 14 bases between. The entry originates in a study of cytomegalovirus exposure and HLA in healthy donors. Study details: From approximately 170 million T cells, an earlier analysis saw approximately 110 million unique TCR beta sequences.

Broader study findings: Excluded: some indistinguishable V segments such as TRBV6-2 and TRBV6-3. In vitro testing confirmed a few CMV-associated chains as specific for CMV antigens. Using the classifier, cytomegalovirus status was reportedly diagnosed with high specificity and sensitivity.

The PCR used 60 Vbeta and 13 Jbeta primers. TCRdb's table, derived via immunoSEQ multiplex PCR, lists solely in-frame clones and lacks some. Of approximately 190,000 clones listed, around four fifths are singletons. The TCR comes from a woman aged 50 to 60 in good health and CMV-seropositive. The rearrangement joins TRBV27 to TRBJ1-2; D is possibly TRBD1 (5 bases). Specimen: PBMCs. In nucleotides, the CDR3 is TGTGCCAGCAGTTTAGAGTGGCAGGGAACCTATGGCTACACCTTC. Protein: CASSLEWQGTYGYTF.